This is a list of T cell receptor beta chains from one sample in a study of human T cells and chemical hapten exposure. In TCRdb, the reads were re-called with MiXCR into one record per CDR3 protein. Of around 120,000 distinct CDR3 sequences in the sample, about 7.7% were seen once. The sequenced sample consisted of whole blood. These receptors came from a human donor in good health. Some clones in this sample may be carry-over from other donors' samples. The CDR3 runs from the conserved cysteine through the conserved F or W. D genes are given only for firm matches.

J gene: TRBJ2-3
V gene: TRBV25-1
D gene: .
CDR3 protein: CASKGVRGSDTQYF

J gene: TRBJ2-1
V gene: TRBV20-1
D gene: TRBD2
CDR3 protein: CSARVLADNNEQFF

J gene: TRBJ1-1
V gene: TRBV12-3/TRBV12-4
D gene: .
CDR3 protein: CASNPAGGKTEAFF

J gene: TRBJ1-2
V gene: TRBV20-1
D gene: .
CDR3 protein: CSASADNGYTF

J gene: TRBJ2-3
V gene: TRBV9
D gene: TRBD1
CDR3 protein: CASSDRDRVEDTQYF

J gene: TRBJ2-7
V gene: TRBV11-3
D gene: .
CDR3 protein: CASSLGVDYEQYF

J gene: TRBJ1-2
V gene: TRBV29-1
D gene: .
CDR3 protein: CSVADSLFYGYTF

J gene: TRBJ1-4
V gene: TRBV3-1
D gene: .
CDR3 protein: CASSQEGYSIFF

J gene: TRBJ1-5
V gene: TRBV2
D gene: .
CDR3 protein: CASSDQSLDLPQHF

J gene: TRBJ1-5
V gene: TRBV6-5
D gene: TRBD1
CDR3 protein: CASDSEVGQTRCSNQPQHF

J gene: TRBJ2-2
V gene: TRBV7-2
D gene: TRBD1
CDR3 protein: CASRPGQGISHNTGELFF

J gene: TRBJ1-6
V gene: TRBV25-1
D gene: TRBD1
CDR3 protein: CASSETGGFNSPLHF

J gene: TRBJ2-2
V gene: TRBV5-1
D gene: TRBD1
CDR3 protein: CASSYPGQGVTGELFF

J gene: TRBJ2-2
V gene: TRBV7-8
D gene: TRBD1
CDR3 protein: CASSLTGGNGELFF

J gene: TRBJ2-4
V gene: TRBV27
D gene: .
CDR3 protein: CASSLSNGVKNIQYF

J gene: TRBJ2-3
V gene: TRBV5-4
D gene: TRBD2
CDR3 protein: CVSSREDTDTQYF

J gene: TRBJ2-7
V gene: TRBV10-3
D gene: .
CDR3 protein: CASADGTHEQYF

J gene: TRBJ2-5
V gene: TRBV19
D gene: TRBD2
CDR3 protein: CASRLAGGRAQETQYF

J gene: TRBJ1-5
V gene: TRBV12-3/TRBV12-4
D gene: TRBD1
CDR3 protein: CASSLAGQGAIQPQHF

J gene: TRBJ1-5
V gene: TRBV6-5
D gene: .
CDR3 protein: CASSPPGLSNQPQHF

J gene: TRBJ1-3
V gene: TRBV21-1
D gene: .
CDR3 protein: CASRRARGNTIYF

J gene: TRBJ2-1
V gene: TRBV5-4
D gene: TRBD1
CDR3 protein: CASSSDREASGQFF

J gene: TRBJ2-3
V gene: TRBV24-1
D gene: .
CDR3 protein: CATSDSDHTDTQYF

J gene: TRBJ2-7
V gene: TRBV6-5
D gene: TRBD1
CDR3 protein: CASSIDRAYEQYF

J gene: TRBJ2-1
V gene: TRBV7-8
D gene: .
CDR3 protein: CASSFTVSSYNEQFF

J gene: TRBJ2-1
V gene: TRBV3-1
D gene: TRBD2
CDR3 protein: CASSRPGLTYNEQFF

J gene: TRBJ2-5
V gene: TRBV19
D gene: .
CDR3 protein: CASSIKGTGETQYF

J gene: TRBJ2-1
V gene: TRBV3-1
D gene: TRBD2
CDR3 protein: CASSQDLASGREEQFF

J gene: TRBJ2-7
V gene: TRBV10-1
D gene: .
CDR3 protein: CASSPTAGQHEQYF

J gene: TRBJ1-4
V gene: TRBV7-8
D gene: .
CDR3 protein: CASSANRAQVNEKLFF

J gene: TRBJ2-1
V gene: TRBV4-2
D gene: .
CDR3 protein: CASSQDGASSYNEQFF

J gene: TRBJ2-5
V gene: TRBV7-7
D gene: .
CDR3 protein: CASSADSQETQYF

J gene: TRBJ1-2
V gene: TRBV20-1
D gene: .
CDR3 protein: CSALPQALNYGYTF

J gene: TRBJ2-1
V gene: TRBV7-8
D gene: .
CDR3 protein: CASSPGSSEQFF

J gene: TRBJ1-5
V gene: TRBV29-1
D gene: TRBD1
CDR3 protein: CSVGQGADQPQHF

J gene: TRBJ1-1
V gene: TRBV7-9
D gene: TRBD1
CDR3 protein: CASSFTGGRGDTEAFF

J gene: TRBJ1-5
V gene: TRBV7-2
D gene: .
CDR3 protein: CASSFSGNQPQHF

J gene: TRBJ2-5
V gene: TRBV6-6
D gene: .
CDR3 protein: CASRRKSRPGVQETQYF

J gene: TRBJ2-7
V gene: TRBV13
D gene: .
CDR3 protein: CASSEGFDEQYF

J gene: TRBJ2-1
V gene: TRBV7-6
D gene: TRBD2
CDR3 protein: CASSLMGLAGDEQFF

J gene: TRBJ2-7
V gene: TRBV19
D gene: TRBD1
CDR3 protein: CASSHAGTGSNEQYF

J gene: TRBJ1-1
V gene: TRBV4-2
D gene: .
CDR3 protein: CASSQGKAEAFF

J gene: TRBJ1-5
V gene: TRBV20-1
D gene: .
CDR3 protein: CSARDEAGFYSNQPQHF

J gene: TRBJ2-2
V gene: TRBV5-1
D gene: TRBD2
CDR3 protein: CASSPGTSGLAGELFF

J gene: TRBJ1-5
V gene: TRBV5-1
D gene: .
CDR3 protein: CASSFGENQPQHF

J gene: TRBJ1-5
V gene: TRBV20-1
D gene: TRBD1
CDR3 protein: CSATEYTGGNSNQPQHF

J gene: TRBJ1-1
V gene: TRBV20-1
D gene: .
CDR3 protein: CSARRTTNTEAFF

J gene: TRBJ1-1
V gene: TRBV10-3
D gene: .
CDR3 protein: CATRGGSRDTEAFF

J gene: TRBJ2-3
V gene: TRBV12-5
D gene: TRBD2
CDR3 protein: CASGPSGEGTDTQYF

J gene: TRBJ2-7
V gene: TRBV4-1
D gene: .
CDR3 protein: CASSQAGADYYEQYF

J gene: TRBJ2-3
V gene: TRBV19
D gene: .
CDR3 protein: CASSNRGSRTDTQYF

J gene: TRBJ1-6
V gene: TRBV15
D gene: TRBD1
CDR3 protein: CATSTTGDRVRPLHF

J gene: TRBJ2-5
V gene: TRBV20-1
D gene: TRBD2
CDR3 protein: CSARGTSGQETQYF

J gene: TRBJ1-1
V gene: TRBV20-1
D gene: .
CDR3 protein: CSARSGPTEAFF

J gene: TRBJ2-1
V gene: TRBV19
D gene: TRBD2
CDR3 protein: CASSPGLESPYNEQFF